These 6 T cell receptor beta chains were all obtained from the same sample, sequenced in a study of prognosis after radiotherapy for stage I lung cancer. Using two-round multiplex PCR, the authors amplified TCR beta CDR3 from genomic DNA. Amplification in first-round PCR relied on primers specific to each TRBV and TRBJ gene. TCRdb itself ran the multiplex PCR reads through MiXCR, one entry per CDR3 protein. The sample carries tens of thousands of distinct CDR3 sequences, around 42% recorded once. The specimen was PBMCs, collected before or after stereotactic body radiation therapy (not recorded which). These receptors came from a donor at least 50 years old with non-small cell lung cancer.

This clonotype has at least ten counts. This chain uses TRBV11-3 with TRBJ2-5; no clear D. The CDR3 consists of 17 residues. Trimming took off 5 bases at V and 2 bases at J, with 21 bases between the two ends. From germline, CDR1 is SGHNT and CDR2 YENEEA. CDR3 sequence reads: CASSQGKRVSIQETQYF. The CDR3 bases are TGTGCCAGCAGCCAAGGGAAAAGGGTGTCTATTCAAGAGACCCAGTACTTC.

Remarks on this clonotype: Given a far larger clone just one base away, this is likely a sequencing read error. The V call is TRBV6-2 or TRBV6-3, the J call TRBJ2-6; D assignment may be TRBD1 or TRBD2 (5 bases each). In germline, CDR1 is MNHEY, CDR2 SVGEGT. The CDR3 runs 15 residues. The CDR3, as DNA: TGTTCCAGCAGCGGTAGGGGCTCTGGGGCCAACGTCCTGACTTTC. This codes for CSSSGRGSGANVLTF.

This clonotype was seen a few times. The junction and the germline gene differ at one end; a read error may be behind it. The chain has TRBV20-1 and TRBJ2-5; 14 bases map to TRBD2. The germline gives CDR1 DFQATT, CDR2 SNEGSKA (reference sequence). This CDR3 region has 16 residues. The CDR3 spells CSARAPGLAGEGTRYF. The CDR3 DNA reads TGCAGTGCTAGAGCCCCGGGACTAGCGGGAGAGGGGACCCGGTACTTC.

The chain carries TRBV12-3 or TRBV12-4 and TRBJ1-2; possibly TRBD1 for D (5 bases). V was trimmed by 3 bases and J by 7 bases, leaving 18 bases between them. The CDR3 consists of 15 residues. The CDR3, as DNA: TGTGCCAGCAGTTTTATCCCGGGGGGTTTAAGTGGCTACACCTTC. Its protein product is CASSFIPGGLSGYTF.

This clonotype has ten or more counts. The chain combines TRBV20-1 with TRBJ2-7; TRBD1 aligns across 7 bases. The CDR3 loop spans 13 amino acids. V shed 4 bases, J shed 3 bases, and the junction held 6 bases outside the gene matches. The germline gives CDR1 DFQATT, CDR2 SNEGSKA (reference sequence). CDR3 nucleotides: TGCAGTGCTATCAAACAGGGGATCTACGAGCAGTACTTC. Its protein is CSAIKQGIYEQYF.

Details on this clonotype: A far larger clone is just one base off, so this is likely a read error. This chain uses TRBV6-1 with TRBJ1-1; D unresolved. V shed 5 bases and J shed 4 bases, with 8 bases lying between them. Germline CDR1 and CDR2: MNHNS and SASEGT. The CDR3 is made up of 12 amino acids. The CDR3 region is CASSWWPTEAFF. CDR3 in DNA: TGTGCCAGCAGTTGGTGGCCCACTGAAGCTTTCTTT.